This TCR beta chain was profiled in a study of cytomegalovirus exposure and HLA in healthy donors. The PCR employed 60 Vbeta primers together with 13 Jbeta primers. Only in-frame clones appear in the TCRdb table, and some are missing; sequencing was by immunoSEQ multiplex PCR. The table includes 150,000 to 200,000 clones, around 86% detected once. Germline CDR1 SGDLS, CDR2 YYNGEE. V was pared by 0 bases and J by 4 bases, with 11 bases between. The CDR3 covers 15 residues. The study's findings and limits: Analysis was carried out at a later point, and it linked a missense DCLRE1C variant to TCR beta V- and J-gene trimming.

Notes on this clone: The antigen is undetermined.

The sequencing sample was made of PBMCs. The V and J genes are TRBV9 and TRBJ2-1, with TRBD2 as a possible D gene (5 bases). The TCR sequence derives from a woman in her late teens or twenties in good health and CMV-seronegative. CDR3 in amino acids: CASSVGNSVYNEQFF. The CDR3 DNA reads as TGTGCCAGCAGCGTAGGTAATAGCGTTTACAATGAGCAGTTCTTC.